The 17 T cell receptor beta chains below were found in one sample sequenced in a study of shared clonotypes between healthy human individuals. Sequencing was performed with immunoSEQ multiplex PCR; in TCRdb, only in-frame clones are kept and a portion is missing. Of 490,000 or so clones listed, around 80% are singletons. Specimen: PBMCs. The receptor source for this set is a woman between 40 and 50 years old in good health. Some clones in this sample may be carry-over from other donors' samples.

This chain uses TRBV5-1 with TRBJ2-1; D not resolved. The V gene's germline CDR1 is SGHRS and CDR2 YFSETQ. Between the trimmed V and J ends, which lost 6 bases and 2 bases, there was a span of 9 bases. The CDR3 totals 13 residues. CDR3 sequence reads: CASTEATYNEQFF. CDR3 bases: TGCGCCAGCACCGAGGCCACCTACAATGAGCAGTTCTTC.

The CDR3 DNA reads as TGTGCCAGCAGTAGGCCGGGAACAGCTGAGCAGTTCTTC. Protein sequence: CASSRPGTAEQFF. The V and J genes are TRBV2 and TRBJ2-1; D may be TRBD2 (5 bases). Trimming removed 5 bases at V and 9 bases at J, with 14 bases between. The length of the CDR3 is 13 residues. The V gene's germline CDR1 is SNHLY and CDR2 FYNNEI.

This sequence joins TRBV19 and TRBJ2-7, with D perhaps TRBD2 (5 bases). This CDR3 contains 15 residues. CDR1 and CDR2 from the germline V gene are LNHDA and SQIVND (reference sequence). V was pared by 6 bases and J by 2 bases, with 17 bases between. CDR3 sequence (DNA): TGTGCCAGTAGCCCTATAGTCGGGAATGCCTACGAGCAGTACTTC. Its protein product is CASSPIVGNAYEQYF. The full variable domain, completed using reference TRBV19 and TRBJ2-7, is DGGITQSPKYLFRKEGQNVTLSCEQNLNHDAMYWYRQDPGQGLRLIYYSQIVNDFQKGDIAEGYSVSREKKESFPLTVTSAQKNPTAFYLCASSPIVGNAYEQYFGPGTRLTVT.

This clone was counted a few times. The chain links TRBV4-2 to TRBJ2-7; 12 bases are a match to TRBD2. Germline lookup yields CDR1 LGHNA and CDR2 YNFKEQ. The CDR3 runs to 15 residues. The V and J ends lost 4 bases and 3 bases, in that order; junction bases with no gene match: 4. The CDR3 nucleotides are TGTGCCAGCAGCCGCACTAGCGGGGGGAGCTACGAGCAGTACTTC. This sequence encodes CASSRTSGGSYEQYF.

The V and J genes are TRBV7-9 and TRBJ1-1; D gene unclear. Germline CDR1 SEHNR, CDR2 FQNEAQ (reference sequence). The CDR3 totals 12 residues. V was cut by 5 bases and J by 7 bases, with 11 bases left in between. This CDR3 is CASSGSPSEAFF. CDR3 sequence (DNA): TGTGCCAGCAGCGGGAGCCCCAGTGAAGCTTTCTTT. Looking up the rest from reference TRBV7-9 and TRBJ1-1 gives the full variable domain: DTGVSQNPRHKITKRGQNVTFRCDPISEHNRLYWYRQTLGQGPEFLTYFQNEAQLEKSRLLSDRFSAERPKGSFSTLEIQRTEQGDSAMYLCASSGSPSEAFFGQGTRLTVV.

This chain joins TRBV29-1 and TRBJ2-7; 8 bases align to TRBD2. Per germline, CDR1 SQVTM and CDR2 ANQGSEA. This CDR3 region has 13 residues. With 4 bases clipped from V and 5 bases from J, the junction kept 7 bases outside the gene matches. In nucleotides, the CDR3 is TGCAGCGTTGCGGGAGGGGCGCTGAACGAGCAGTACTTC. Translated, it gives CSVAGGALNEQYF.

In regard to this clone: The sample contains more than one DNA sequence encoding this CDR3. The chain joins TRBV28 to TRBJ1-5; no reliable D call. The CDR3 extends over 14 amino acids. The V end lost 6 bases, the J end lost 0 bases, and 9 bases lay between the germline ends. In germline, CDR1 is MDHEN, CDR2 SYDVKM. The CDR3 coding sequence is TGTGCCAGCAGGAGAGGATATAGCAATCAGCCCCAGCATTTT. It specifies CASRRGYSNQPQHF. The whole variable domain, filled in from reference TRBV28 and TRBJ1-5, reads DVKVTQSSRYLVKRTGEKVFLECVQDMDHENMFWYRQDPGLGLRLIYFSYDVKMKEKGDIPEGYSVSREKKERFSLILESASTNQTSMYLCASRRGYSNQPQHFGDGTRLSIL.

This clone has just one count. The rearrangement links TRBV29-1 to TRBJ1-2; D is ambiguous. This CDR3 spans 13 amino acids. Trimming removed 1 base from V and 0 bases from J, with 6 bases in between. CDR1 and CDR2 from the germline V gene are SQVTM and ANQGSEA. CDR3 coding DNA: TGCAGCGTTGAAGGGACGCCTAACTATGGCTACACCTTC. This sequence encodes CSVEGTPNYGYTF.

This chain connects TRBV6-5 to TRBJ1-5; possibly TRBD1 for D (5 bases). Trimming pared 6 bases from V and 1 base from J, leaving 13 bases between. Germline lookup yields CDR1 MNHEY and CDR2 SVGAGI. This CDR3 comprises 15 residues. CDR3 residues: CASSPYKGSNQPQHF. The CDR3 nucleotides read TGTGCCAGCAGCCCCTACAAGGGGAGCAATCAGCCCCAGCATTTT.

V usage is TRBV7-9 and J usage is TRBJ2-1, with TRBD2 identical over 13 bases. The CDR3 has 18 residues. V shed 5 bases and J 12 bases; nucleotides not matched to a gene: 19. Germline CDR1 and CDR2: SEHNR and FQNEAQ (reference sequence). Here the CDR3 DNA reads TGTGCCAGCAGCCCCCTAGGAATAGGACTAGCGGGAGTGGGGTTGCAGTTCTTC. It yields the protein CASSPLGIGLAGVGLQFF.

On this clone: At one boundary the junction diverges from the germline segment, which might be a read error. The V gene is TRBV30, the J gene TRBJ1-5; D might be TRBD1 (5 bases). This CDR3 contains 14 residues. Looked up from germline, CDR1 is GTSNPN and CDR2 is SVGIG (reference sequence). The CDR3 here is CALSGDFSNQPPHF. The CDR3 nucleotides read TGTGCCTTGTCGGGGGATTTTAGCAATCAGCCCCCGCATTTT.

In nucleotides, the CDR3 is TGCAGTGAGTCCGCAAACTATGGCTACACCTTC. Encoded protein: CSESANYGYTF. V is TRBV20-1 and J is TRBJ1-2; D remains unclear. Germline V gene sequence: CDR1 DFQATT, CDR2 SNEGSKA (reference sequence). V lost 7 bases and J lost 2, with 8 bases in between. The CDR3 is 11 amino acids.

The chain recombines TRBV9 with TRBJ2-1, with 13 bases fitting TRBD2. The length of the CDR3 is 15 residues. V was pared by 3 bases and J by 8 bases, with 5 bases of the junction left unmatched. Germline V gene sequence: CDR1 SGDLS, CDR2 YYNGEE. The CDR3 loop reads CASSETSGRWDEQFF. The CDR3 DNA is TGTGCCAGCAGCGAGACTAGCGGGAGGTGGGATGAGCAGTTCTTC.

This rearrangement joins TRBV11-2 to TRBJ1-1; a possible D gene is TRBD1 (6 bases). V was trimmed by 3 bases and J by 3 bases, leaving 8 bases between them. The CDR3 totals 13 residues. Germline CDR1 SGHAT, CDR2 FQNNGV. The CDR3 protein is CASSFGQYTEAFF. The CDR3 DNA follows: TGTGCCAGCAGCTTCGGACAGTACACTGAAGCTTTCTTT.

V usage is TRBV6-1 and J usage is TRBJ1-2, with D unresolved. Germline V lookup: CDR1 MNHNS, CDR2 SASEGT. CDR3 size: 11 residues. Trimming removed 8 bases from V and 8 bases from J, with 12 bases in between. The CDR3 bases are TGTGCCAGCTTCGGTTCCAGGGGCTACACCTTC. The encoded protein is CASFGSRGYTF.

This clone was counted many times. V is TRBV6-5 and J is TRBJ2-3; D may be TRBD1 or TRBD2 (5 bases each). Germline V CDR1 and CDR2: MNHEY, SVGAGI. With 6 bases removed from V and 2 bases from J, the gap between germline ends came to 12 bases. This CDR3 spans 14 amino acids. The CDR3 region is CASRLGTVTDTQYF. CDR3 DNA: TGTGCCAGCAGGCTCGGGACCGTCACAGATACGCAGTATTTT.

The chain couples TRBV18 to TRBJ2-7; no clear D gene. Per germline, CDR1 KGHSH and CDR2 LQKENI. This CDR3 comprises 14 residues. Trimming left V 3 bases short and J 2 bases short, with 11 bases between. The CDR3 loop is CASSPPAPTYEQYF. CDR3 coding DNA: TGTGCCAGCTCACCTCCCGCTCCCACCTACGAGCAGTACTTC.